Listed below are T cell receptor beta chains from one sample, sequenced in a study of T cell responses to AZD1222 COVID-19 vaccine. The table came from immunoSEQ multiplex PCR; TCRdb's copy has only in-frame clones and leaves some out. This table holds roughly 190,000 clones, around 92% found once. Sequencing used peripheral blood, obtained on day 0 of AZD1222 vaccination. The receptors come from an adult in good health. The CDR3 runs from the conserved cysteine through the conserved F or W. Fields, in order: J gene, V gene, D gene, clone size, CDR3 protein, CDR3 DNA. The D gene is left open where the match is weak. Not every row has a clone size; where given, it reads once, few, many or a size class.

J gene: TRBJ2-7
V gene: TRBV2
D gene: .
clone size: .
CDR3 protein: CASNSANYEQYF
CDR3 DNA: TGTGCCAGCAATTCTGCCAACTACGAGCAGTACTTC

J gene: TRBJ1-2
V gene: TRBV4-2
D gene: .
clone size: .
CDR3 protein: CASSQEGQGGYGYTF
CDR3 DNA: TGTGCCAGCAGCCAAGAAGGTCAGGGAGGCTATGGCTACACCTTC

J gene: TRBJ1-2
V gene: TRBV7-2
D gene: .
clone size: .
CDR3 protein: CASSFNAGTNYGYTF
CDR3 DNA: TGTGCCAGCAGCTTCAATGCCGGGACAAACTATGGCTACACCTTC

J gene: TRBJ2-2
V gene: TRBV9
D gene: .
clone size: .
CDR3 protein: CASSVTGITGELFF
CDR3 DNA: TGTGCCAGCAGCGTAACAGGGATTACCGGGGAGCTGTTTTTT

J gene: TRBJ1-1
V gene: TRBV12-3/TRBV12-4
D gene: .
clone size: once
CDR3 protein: CASSSGGITEAFF
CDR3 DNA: TGTGCCAGCAGCTCTGGGGGGATAACTGAAGCTTTCTTT

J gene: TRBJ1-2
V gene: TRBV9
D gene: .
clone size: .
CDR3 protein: CASSVANYGYTF
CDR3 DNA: TGTGCCAGCAGCGTCGCTAACTATGGCTACACCTTC

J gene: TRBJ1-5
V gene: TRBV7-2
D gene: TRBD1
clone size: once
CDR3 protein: CASSLGQGDQPQHF
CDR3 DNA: TGTGCCAGCAGCTTAGGACAGGGCGATCAGCCCCAGCATTTT

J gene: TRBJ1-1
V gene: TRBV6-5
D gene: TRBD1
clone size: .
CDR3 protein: CASSRTGVNTEAFF
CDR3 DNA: TGTGCCAGCAGCCGGACAGGGGTGAACACTGAAGCTTTCTTT

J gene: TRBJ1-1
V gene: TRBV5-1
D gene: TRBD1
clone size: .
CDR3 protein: CASTRGGTGGFANTEAFF
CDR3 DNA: TGCGCCAGCACGAGGGGTGGGACAGGGGGCTTCGCGAACACTGAAGCTTTCTTT

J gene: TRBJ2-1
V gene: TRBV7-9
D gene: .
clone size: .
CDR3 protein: CASSPGKNEQFF
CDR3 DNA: TGTGCCAGCAGCCCGGGGAAGAATGAGCAGTTCTTC

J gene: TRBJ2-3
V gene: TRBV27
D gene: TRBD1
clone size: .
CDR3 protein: CASSPRTGGSWDTQYF
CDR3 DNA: TGTGCCAGCAGTCCCCGGACAGGGGGAAGTTGGGATACGCAGTATTTT

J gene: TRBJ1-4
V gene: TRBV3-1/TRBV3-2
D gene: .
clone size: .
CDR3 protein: CASSRGRSEKLFF
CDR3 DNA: TGTGCCAGCAGCCGGGGGAGGAGCGAAAAACTGTTTTTT

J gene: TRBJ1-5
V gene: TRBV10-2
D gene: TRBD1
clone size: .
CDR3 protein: CASSEQGANQPQHF
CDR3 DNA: TGCGCCAGCAGTGAACAGGGGGCGAATCAGCCCCAGCATTTT

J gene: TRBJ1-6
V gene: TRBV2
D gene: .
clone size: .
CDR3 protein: CASSAVGDNSPLHF
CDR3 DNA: TGTGCCAGCAGCGCTGTTGGGGATAATTCACCCCTCCACTTT

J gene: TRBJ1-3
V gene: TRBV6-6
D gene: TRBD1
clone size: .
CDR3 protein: CASSYGTAAGNTIYF
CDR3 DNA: TGTGCCAGCAGTTATGGGACAGCCGCTGGAAACACCATATATTTT

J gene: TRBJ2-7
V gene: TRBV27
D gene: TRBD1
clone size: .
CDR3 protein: CASGQGALGEQYF
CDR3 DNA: TGTGCCAGCGGACAGGGGGCGCTCGGCGAGCAGTACTTC

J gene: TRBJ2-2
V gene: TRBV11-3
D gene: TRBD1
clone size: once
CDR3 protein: CASSGQGFGELFF
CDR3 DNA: TGTGCCAGCAGCGGACAGGGGTTCGGGGAGCTGTTTTTT

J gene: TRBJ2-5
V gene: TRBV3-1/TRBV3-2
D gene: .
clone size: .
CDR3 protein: CASSQGKTQYF
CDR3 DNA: TGTGCCAGCAGCCAAGGGAAGACCCAGTACTTC

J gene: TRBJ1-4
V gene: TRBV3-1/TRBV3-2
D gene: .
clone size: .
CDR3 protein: CASSQSTGSNEKLFF
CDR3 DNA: TGTGCCAGCAGCCAATCAACAGGGAGTAATGAAAAACTGTTTTTT

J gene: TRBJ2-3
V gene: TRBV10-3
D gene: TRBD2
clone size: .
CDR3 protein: CAIRTSGGADTQYF
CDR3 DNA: TGTGCCATCAGAACTAGCGGGGGCGCAGATACGCAGTATTTT

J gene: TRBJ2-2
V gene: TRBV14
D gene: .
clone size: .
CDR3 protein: CASSLGTSPNTGELFF
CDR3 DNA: TGTGCCAGCAGCCTGGGGACCTCACCGAACACCGGGGAGCTGTTTTTT

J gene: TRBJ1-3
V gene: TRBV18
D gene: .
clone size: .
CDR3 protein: CASSPVTGHGNTIYF
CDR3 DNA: TGTGCCAGCTCACCAGTCACAGGGCACGGAAACACCATATATTTT

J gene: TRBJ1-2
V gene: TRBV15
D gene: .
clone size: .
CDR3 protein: CATSREGLYGYTF
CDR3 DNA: TGTGCCACCAGCCGGGAGGGACTATATGGCTACACCTTC

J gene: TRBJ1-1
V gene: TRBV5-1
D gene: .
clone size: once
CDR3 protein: CASSLYYSTGILGNTEAFF
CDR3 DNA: TGCGCCAGCAGCTTGTACTATTCGACAGGAATCCTGGGGAACACTGAAGCTTTCTTT

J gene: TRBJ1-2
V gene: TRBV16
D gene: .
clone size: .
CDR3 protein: CASSQSTGGYTF
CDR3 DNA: TGTGCCAGCAGCCAATCGACAGGTGGCTACACCTTC

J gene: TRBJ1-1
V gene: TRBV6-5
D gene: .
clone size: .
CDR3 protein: CASSYSGVGEAFF
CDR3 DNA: TGTGCCAGCAGTTACTCAGGGGTCGGCGAAGCTTTCTTT